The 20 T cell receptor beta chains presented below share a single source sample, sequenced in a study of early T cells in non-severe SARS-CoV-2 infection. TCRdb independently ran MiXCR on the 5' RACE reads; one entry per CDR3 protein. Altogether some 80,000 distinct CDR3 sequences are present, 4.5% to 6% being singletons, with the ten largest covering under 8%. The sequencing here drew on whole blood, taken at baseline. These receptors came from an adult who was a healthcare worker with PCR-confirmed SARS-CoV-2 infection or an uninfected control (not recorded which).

CDR3 nucleotides: TGCAGCGTTGTGTCTAGCGGGAGAGGGTTTTACGAGCAGTACTTC. Translated, it gives CSVVSSGRGFYEQYF. V is TRBV29-1 and J is TRBJ2-7; 10 nucleotides line up with TRBD2. The CDR3 sequence is 15 residues long. Trimming took 4 bases from V and 4 from J; bases not matched to a gene: 10. Germline V lookup: CDR1 SQVTM, CDR2 ANQGSEA.

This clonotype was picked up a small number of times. CDR3 amino acids: CASRRRPDAYNEQFF. The CDR3 DNA reads TGTGCCAGCAGAAGAAGACCCGACGCTTACAATGAGCAGTTCTTC. The chain combines TRBV6-5 with TRBJ2-1, with D hard to call. Germline values: CDR1 MNHEY, CDR2 SVGAGI. CDR3 length: 15 amino acids. V dropped 6 bases and J dropped 4 bases, with 16 bases sitting between them.

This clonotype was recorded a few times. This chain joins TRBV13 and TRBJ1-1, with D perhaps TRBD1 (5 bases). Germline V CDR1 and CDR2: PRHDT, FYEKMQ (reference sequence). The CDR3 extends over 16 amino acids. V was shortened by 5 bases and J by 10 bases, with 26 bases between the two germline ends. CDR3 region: CASSTPDVGAGARAFF. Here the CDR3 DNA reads TGTGCCAGCAGCACCCCCGATGTAGGGGCGGGAGCTCGAGCTTTCTTT.

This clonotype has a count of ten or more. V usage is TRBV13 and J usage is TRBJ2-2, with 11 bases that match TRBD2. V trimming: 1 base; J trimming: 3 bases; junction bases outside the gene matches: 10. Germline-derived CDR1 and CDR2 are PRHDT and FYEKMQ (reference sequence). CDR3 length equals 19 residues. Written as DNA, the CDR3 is TGTGCCAGCAGCTTAGTCGCCAGACTAGCGGGACGGTACACCGGGGAGCTGTTTTTT. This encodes CASSLVARLAGRYTGELFF.

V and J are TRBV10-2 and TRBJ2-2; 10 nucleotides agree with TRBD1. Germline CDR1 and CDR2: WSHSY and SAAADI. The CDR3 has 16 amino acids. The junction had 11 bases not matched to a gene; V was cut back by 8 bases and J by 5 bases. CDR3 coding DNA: TGCGCCAGCGTACCCCCGGGACAGGGGAGTACCGGGGAGCTGTTTTTT. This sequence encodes CASVPPGQGSTGELFF.

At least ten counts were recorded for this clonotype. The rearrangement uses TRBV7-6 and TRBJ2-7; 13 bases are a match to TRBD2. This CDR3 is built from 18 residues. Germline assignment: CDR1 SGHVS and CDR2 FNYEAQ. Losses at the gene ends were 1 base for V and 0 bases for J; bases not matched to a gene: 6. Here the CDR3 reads CASSLGTSGSLFSYEQYF. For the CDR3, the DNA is TGTGCCAGCAGCTTAGGGACTAGCGGGAGTCTATTCTCCTACGAGCAGTACTTC.

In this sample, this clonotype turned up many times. The CDR3 nucleotides are TGTGCCAGCAGCTTAACCCCGGGACGCCAGGGGGGTTCACCCCTCCACTTT. Translated: CASSLTPGRQGGSPLHF. The chain employs TRBV7-2 and TRBJ1-6; 7 bases fit TRBD1. The CDR3 is made up of 17 amino acids. Germline trimming cut 2 bases from V and 9 bases from J; bases unmatched to any gene: 13. In germline, CDR1 is SGHTA, CDR2 FQGNSA.

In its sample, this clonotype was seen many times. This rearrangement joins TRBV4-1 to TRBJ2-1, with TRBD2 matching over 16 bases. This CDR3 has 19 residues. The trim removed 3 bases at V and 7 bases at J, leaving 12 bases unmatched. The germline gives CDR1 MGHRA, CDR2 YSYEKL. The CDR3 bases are TGCGCCAGCAGCCAGACCGGGACTAGCGGGAGGGCTGGTATTAATGAGCAGTTCTTC. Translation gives CASSQTGTSGRAGINEQFF.

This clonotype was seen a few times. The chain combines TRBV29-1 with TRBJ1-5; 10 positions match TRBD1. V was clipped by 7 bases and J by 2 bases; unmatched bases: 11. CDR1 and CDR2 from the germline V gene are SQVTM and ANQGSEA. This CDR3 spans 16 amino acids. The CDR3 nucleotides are TGCAGCGCTTCAATCTACGGGACAGGGGGCAATCAGCCCCAGCATTTT. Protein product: CSASIYGTGGNQPQHF.

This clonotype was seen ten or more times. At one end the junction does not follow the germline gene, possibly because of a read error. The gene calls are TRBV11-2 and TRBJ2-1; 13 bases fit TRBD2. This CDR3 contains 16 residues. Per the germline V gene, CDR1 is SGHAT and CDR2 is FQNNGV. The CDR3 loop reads CASSFPRTSGRGSWLF. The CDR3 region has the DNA TGTGCCAGCAGCTTCCCCCGGACTAGCGGGAGAGGATCGTGGCTCTTC.

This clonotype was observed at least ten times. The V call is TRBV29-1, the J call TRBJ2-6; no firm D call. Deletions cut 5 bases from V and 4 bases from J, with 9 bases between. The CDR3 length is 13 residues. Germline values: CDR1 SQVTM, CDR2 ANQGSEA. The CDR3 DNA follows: TGCAGCGTTTACCTATCCGGGGCCAACGTCCTGACTTTC. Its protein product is CSVYLSGANVLTF.

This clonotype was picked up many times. CDR3 sequence (DNA): TGCAGTGCTAGGGGACTAGCGGGAGCTCTAAGCTCCTACGAGCAGTACTTC. It is translated as CSARGLAGALSSYEQYF. The chain joins TRBV20-1 to TRBJ2-7; 14 bases align to TRBD2. Per germline, CDR1 DFQATT and CDR2 SNEGSKA (reference sequence). J gave up 0 bases and V 3 bases, and 7 bases lay outside the gene matches. The CDR3 has 17 residues.

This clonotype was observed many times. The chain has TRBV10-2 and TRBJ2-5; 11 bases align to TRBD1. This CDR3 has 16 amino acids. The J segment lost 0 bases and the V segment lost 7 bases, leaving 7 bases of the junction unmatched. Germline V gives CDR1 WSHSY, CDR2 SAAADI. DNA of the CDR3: TGCGCCAGCAACTCCCCGGACAGGGGGCACCAAGAGACCCAGTACTTC. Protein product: CASNSPDRGHQETQYF.

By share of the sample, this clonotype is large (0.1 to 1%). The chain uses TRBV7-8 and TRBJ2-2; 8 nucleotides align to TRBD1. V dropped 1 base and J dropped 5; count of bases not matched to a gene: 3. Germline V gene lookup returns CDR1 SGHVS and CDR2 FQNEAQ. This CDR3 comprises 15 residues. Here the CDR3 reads CASSLGTGMTGELFF. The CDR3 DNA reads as TGTGCCAGCAGCTTAGGGACAGGGATGACCGGGGAGCTGTTTTTT.

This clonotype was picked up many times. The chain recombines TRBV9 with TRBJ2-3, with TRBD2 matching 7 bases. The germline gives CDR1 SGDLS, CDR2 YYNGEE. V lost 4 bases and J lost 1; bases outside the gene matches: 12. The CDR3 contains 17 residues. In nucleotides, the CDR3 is TGTGCCAGCAGCCTGGCGCCGGGAGGTCGCGGCACAGATACGCAGTATTTT. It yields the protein CASSLAPGGRGTDTQYF.

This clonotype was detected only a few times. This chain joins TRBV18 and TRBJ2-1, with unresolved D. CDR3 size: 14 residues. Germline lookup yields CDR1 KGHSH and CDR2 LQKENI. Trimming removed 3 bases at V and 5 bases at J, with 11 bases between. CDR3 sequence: CASSPVRENNEQFF. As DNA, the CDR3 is TGTGCCAGCTCACCCGTTCGAGAGAACAATGAGCAGTTCTTC.

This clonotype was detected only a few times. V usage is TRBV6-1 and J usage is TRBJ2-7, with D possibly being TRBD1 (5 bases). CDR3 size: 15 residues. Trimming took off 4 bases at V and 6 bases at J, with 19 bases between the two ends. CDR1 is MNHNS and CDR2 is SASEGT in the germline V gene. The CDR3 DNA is TGTGCCAGCAGTGTAACAGGCTTACAATCGGGCGAGCAGTACTTC. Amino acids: CASSVTGLQSGEQYF.

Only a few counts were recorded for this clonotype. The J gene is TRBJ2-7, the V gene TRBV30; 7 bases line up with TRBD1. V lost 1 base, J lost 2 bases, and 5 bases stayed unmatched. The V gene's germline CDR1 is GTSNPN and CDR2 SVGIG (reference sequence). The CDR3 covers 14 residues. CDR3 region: CAWSAGDSTYEQYF. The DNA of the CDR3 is TGTGCCTGGAGTGCAGGGGACAGTACCTACGAGCAGTACTTC.

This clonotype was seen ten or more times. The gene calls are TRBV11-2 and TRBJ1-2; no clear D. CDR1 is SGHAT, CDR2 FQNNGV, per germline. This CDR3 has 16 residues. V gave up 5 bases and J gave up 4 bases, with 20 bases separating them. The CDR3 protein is CASSPSGLGAGYGYTF. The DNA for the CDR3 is TGTGCCAGCAGCCCGTCCGGATTAGGCGCGGGCTATGGCTACACCTTC. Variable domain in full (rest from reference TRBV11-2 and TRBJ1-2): EAGVAQSPRYKIIEKRQSVAFWCNPISGHATLYWYQQILGQGPKLLIQFQNNGVVDDSQLPKDRFSAERLKGVDSTLKIQPAKLEDSAVYLCASSPSGLGAGYGYTFGSGTRLTVV.

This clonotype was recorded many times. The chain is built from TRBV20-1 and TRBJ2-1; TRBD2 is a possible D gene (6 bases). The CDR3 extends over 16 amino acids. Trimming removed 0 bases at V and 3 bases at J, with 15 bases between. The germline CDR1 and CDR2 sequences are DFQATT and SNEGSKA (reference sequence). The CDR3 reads CSARDLEGLNYNEQFF. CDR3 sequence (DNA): TGCAGTGCTAGAGATCTGGAGGGATTGAACTACAATGAGCAGTTCTTC.